Presented here are 23 T cell receptor beta chains from one specimen sequenced in a study of T cells in Graves' hyperthyroidism and ophthalmopathy. It was RNA transcripts that yielded the amplified TCR beta CDR3 regions. First-round RT-PCR with HTBI primers amplified the TCR CDR3 region. One entry per CDR3 protein results from TCRdb running MiXCR on the multiplex PCR reads. The sample lists more than 250,000 distinct CDR3 sequences; about 15% were seen once. Sequenced: blood. The source of these receptors is a woman in her forties or fifties with Graves' hyperthyroidism that later progressed to Graves' ophthalmopathy.

The CDR3: CASSPRQGFAGNTIYF. CDR3 DNA: TGTGCCAGCAGCCCCCGACAGGGTTTTGCTGGAAACACCATATATTTT. V usage is TRBV11-2 and J usage is TRBJ1-3; 7 bases agree with TRBD1. The V segment lost 5 bases and the J segment 2 bases; nucleotides outside the gene matches: 9. This CDR3 comprises 16 residues. Germline lookup yields CDR1 SGHAT and CDR2 FQNNGV.

This clonotype came up many times. The chain uses TRBV11-2 and TRBJ2-3; 7 nucleotides line up with TRBD1. V lost 4 bases to trimming and J lost 5 bases; unmatched junction nucleotides: 6. Per germline, CDR1 SGHAT and CDR2 FQNNGV. This CDR3 is 14 amino acids long. CDR3 protein: CASSSYRGIDTQYF. The CDR3 DNA reads as TGTGCCAGCAGCTCGTACAGGGGAATAGATACGCAGTATTTT.

The V and J genes are TRBV5-5 and TRBJ1-4, with unresolved D. The CDR3 loop spans 13 amino acids. The germline V gene has CDR1 SGHKS and CDR2 YYEKEE (reference sequence). Trimming removed 4 bases at V and 5 bases at J, with 9 bases between. The CDR3 bases are TGTGCCAGCAGCCCGGGCCAGAATGAAAAACTGTTTTTT. Encoded protein: CASSPGQNEKLFF.

CDR3 sequence (DNA): TGTGCCAGCAGTACCGAAACAGGGAGCAAGTACTTC. Its translation is CASSTETGSKYF. The rearrangement links TRBV6-4 to TRBJ2-7, with D maybe TRBD1 (6 bases). Germline V CDR1 and CDR2: MRHNA, SNTAGT. Trimming pared 5 bases from V and 11 bases from J, leaving 16 bases between. This CDR3 has 12 amino acids.

V and J are TRBV10-3 and TRBJ2-1, with D unclear. V lost 4 bases and J lost 5, with 3 bases in between. The length of the CDR3 is 11 residues. CDR1 and CDR2 (germline): ENHRY, SYGVKD. The CDR3 DNA is TGTGCCATCAGTGGGGACAATGAGCAGTTCTTC. As protein: CAISGDNEQFF.

The V call is TRBV6-1, the J call TRBJ2-7, with 9 bases lining up with TRBD2. J lost 7 bases, V lost 2 bases, and 9 bases had no gene match. Germline CDR1 is MNHNS and CDR2 is SASEGT. The CDR3 has 15 residues. CDR3 sequence (DNA): TGTGCCAGCAGTGAACGTGCGGGAGGGCCTTGGGAGCAGTACTTC. This encodes CASSERAGGPWEQYF.

This clonotype was seen repeatedly, ten times or more. This rearrangement joins TRBV2 to TRBJ2-7, with D perhaps TRBD2 (5 bases). V was pared by 5 bases and J by 5 bases, with 16 bases between. The CDR3 contains 14 residues. Per germline, CDR1 SNHLY and CDR2 FYNNEI. The CDR3 nucleotides read TGTGCCAGCAGTCCTACTACTAGTATCCACGAGCAGTACTTC. Encoded protein: CASSPTTSIHEQYF. The variable domain in full, with the rest retrieved from reference TRBV2 and TRBJ2-7, is EPEVTQTPSHQVTQMGQEVILRCVPISNHLYFYWYRQILGQKVEFLVSFYNNEISEKSEIFDDQFSVERPDGSNFTLKIRSTKLEDSAMYFCASSPTTSIHEQYFGPGTRLTVT.

This clonotype was observed at least ten times. The chain combines TRBV2 with TRBJ2-1; possibly TRBD2 for D (5 bases). This CDR3 is 13 amino acids long. Trimming stripped 3 bases from V and 8 bases from J, with 11 bases between. The V gene's germline CDR1 is SNHLY and CDR2 FYNNEI. The CDR3 reads CASSEGLAYEQFF. The CDR3 DNA is TGTGCCAGCAGTGAGGGCCTAGCCTATGAGCAGTTCTTC.

The CDR3 coding sequence is TGTGCCAGCAGTGAATCCGGGACGAGTATGGAAAAACTGTTTTTT. Protein: CASSESGTSMEKLFF. The chain links TRBV2 to TRBJ1-4, with D perhaps matching TRBD1 (5 bases). The length of the CDR3 is 15 residues. The ends were cut back, 2 bases at V and 8 bases at J, with 15 bases in the middle. Germline V gives CDR1 SNHLY, CDR2 FYNNEI.

The table lists this clonotype with many counts. The chain uses TRBV7-9 and TRBJ2-7; 11 positions agree with TRBD1. The trim removed 2 bases at V and 7 bases at J, leaving 7 bases unmatched. Per germline, CDR1 SEHNR and CDR2 FQNEAQ (reference sequence). The CDR3 consists of 15 residues. The CDR3 nucleotides are TGTGCCAGCAGCTTATATCGGGACAGGGGGAAAGAGCAGTACTTC. Protein: CASSLYRDRGKEQYF.

This rearrangement joins TRBV3-1 to TRBJ1-3; D is possibly TRBD1 (6 bases). V gave up 3 bases and J gave up 4 bases, with 16 bases separating them. CDR1 is LGHDT, CDR2 YNNKEL, per germline (reference sequence). CDR3 size: 16 residues. CDR3: CASSQAVQGTGNTIYF. In DNA form, the CDR3 reads TGTGCCAGCAGCCAGGCCGTCCAGGGGACCGGAAACACCATATATTTT.

This clonotype occurred many times. The chain employs TRBV10-2 and TRBJ2-3, with a tentative D call TRBD1 (6 bases). The CDR3 totals 15 residues. The ends were cut back, 2 bases at V and 4 bases at J, with 13 bases in the middle. Germline-derived CDR1 and CDR2 are WSHSY and SAAADI. DNA for the CDR3: TGCGCCAGCAGTGAGACAGGGATTACCGCAGATACGCAGTATTTT. Its translation is CASSETGITADTQYF.

This clonotype has a count of ten or more. The rearrangement uses TRBV2 and TRBJ2-7, with 8 bases lining up with TRBD2. Germline values: CDR1 SNHLY, CDR2 FYNNEI. The CDR3 totals 14 residues. J gave up 3 bases and V 4 bases, and 5 bases lay outside the gene matches. The CDR3 DNA reads TGTGCCAGCAGTGCGCGAGGGACTAGCTACGAGCAGTACTTC. As protein: CASSARGTSYEQYF.

There are a few counts of this clonotype. The CDR3 region has the DNA TGTGCCAGCAGTGGAACAGCGGGGGGCCAAGAGACCCAGTACTTC. Its protein product is CASSGTAGGQETQYF. The V gene is TRBV6-1, the J gene TRBJ2-5; 9 nucleotides match TRBD2. Looked up from germline, CDR1 is MNHNS and CDR2 is SASEGT. The CDR3 is 15 residues long. After removal of 4 bases from V and 1 base from J, the junction contained 4 bases not matched to a gene.

This clonotype has only a few counts. The chain links TRBV5-6 to TRBJ2-1; unclear D gene. CDR1 is SGHDT and CDR2 is YYEEEE in the germline V gene. V gave up 2 bases and J gave up 4 bases, with 4 bases separating them. The CDR3 is made up of 12 amino acids. Here the CDR3 DNA reads TGTGCCAGCAGCTTTGAATACAATGAGCAGTTCTTC. This sequence encodes CASSFEYNEQFF.

This rearrangement joins TRBV24-1 to TRBJ2-3; D assignment may be TRBD1 or TRBD2 (5 bases each). The V end was cut by 9 bases, the J end by 0 bases, with 15 bases between. The CDR3 spans 15 residues. Germline V gives CDR1 KGHDR, CDR2 SFDVKD. The CDR3 protein is CATDVRDGSTDTQYF. The CDR3 DNA is TGTGCCACCGACGTTCGGGACGGAAGCACAGATACGCAGTATTTT.

This clonotype was seen more than once but under ten times. This rearrangement joins TRBV10-3 to TRBJ2-1, with TRBD2 matching over 10 bases. The CDR3 length is 16 residues. The germline V gene has CDR1 ENHRY and CDR2 SYGVKD. V lost 0 bases to trimming and J lost 7 bases; unmatched junction nucleotides: 6. CDR3 nucleotides: TGTGCCATCAGTGAGTCGGAGGCTAGCGGGAGTAATGAGCAGTTCTTC. Amino acid sequence: CAISESEASGSNEQFF.

This clonotype turned up a few times. The chain links TRBV18 to TRBJ1-1, with no clear D. V lost 2 bases to trimming and J lost 5 bases, with 15 bases between them. The germline V gene has CDR1 KGHSH and CDR2 LQKENI. The CDR3 contains 15 residues. As DNA, the CDR3 is TGTGCCAGCTCACCAGACTTTCCGGGGAAAACTGAAGCTTTCTTT. Its protein product is CASSPDFPGKTEAFF.

The V call is TRBV13, the J call TRBJ2-3; 13 bases match TRBD2. Looked up from germline, CDR1 is PRHDT and CDR2 is FYEKMQ (reference sequence). V gave up 6 bases and J gave up 2 bases; unmatched junction bases: 8. CDR3 length: 17 residues. The CDR3 protein is CASRTRTSGSLTDTQYF. The CDR3, as DNA: TGTGCCAGCAGAACCCGGACTAGCGGGAGTCTCACAGATACGCAGTATTTT.

This clonotype has more than one count but fewer than ten. This rearrangement joins TRBV7-9 to TRBJ1-6; no clear D gene. The CDR3 spans 13 residues. Trimming took off 5 bases at V and 6 bases at J, with 8 bases between the two ends. Germline CDR1 reads SEHNR; CDR2 reads FQNEAQ (reference sequence). DNA for the CDR3: TGTGCCAGCAGCCGGGGAGCTAATTCACCCCTCCACTTT. Its protein is CASSRGANSPLHF.

This clonotype was seen many times. V gene TRBV2 combines with J gene TRBJ1-1; 10 bases align to TRBD1. V was clipped by 6 bases and J by 5 bases; unmatched bases: 6. CDR1 and CDR2 from the germline V gene are SNHLY and FYNNEI. The CDR3 is made up of 14 amino acids. In nucleotides, the CDR3 is TGTGCCAGCAGGAGTTGGGACAGGGGTACTGAAGCTTTCTTT. It codes for CASRSWDRGTEAFF.

This clonotype was detected many times. The CDR3 coding sequence is TGTGCCAGCACCTTGACAGGGCTCTCCTACGAGCAGTACTTC. Translating gives CASTLTGLSYEQYF. This chain connects TRBV28 to TRBJ2-7; 7 positions agree with TRBD1. Germline trimming cut 7 bases from V and 0 bases from J; bases unmatched to any gene: 6. Germline CDR1 and CDR2: MDHEN and SYDVKM. The CDR3 contains 14 residues.

In this sample, this clonotype turned up many times. The V and J genes are TRBV7-2 and TRBJ2-4; 8 bases line up with TRBD2. The germline V gene encodes CDR1 SGHTA and CDR2 FQGNSA. The V and J ends lost 2 bases and 7 bases, in that order; junction bases with no gene match: 7. The CDR3 runs 15 residues. As DNA, the CDR3 is TGTGCCAGCAGCTTAAGAGGTAGCGGGATGAACATTCAGTACTTC. Amino acid sequence: CASSLRGSGMNIQYF.